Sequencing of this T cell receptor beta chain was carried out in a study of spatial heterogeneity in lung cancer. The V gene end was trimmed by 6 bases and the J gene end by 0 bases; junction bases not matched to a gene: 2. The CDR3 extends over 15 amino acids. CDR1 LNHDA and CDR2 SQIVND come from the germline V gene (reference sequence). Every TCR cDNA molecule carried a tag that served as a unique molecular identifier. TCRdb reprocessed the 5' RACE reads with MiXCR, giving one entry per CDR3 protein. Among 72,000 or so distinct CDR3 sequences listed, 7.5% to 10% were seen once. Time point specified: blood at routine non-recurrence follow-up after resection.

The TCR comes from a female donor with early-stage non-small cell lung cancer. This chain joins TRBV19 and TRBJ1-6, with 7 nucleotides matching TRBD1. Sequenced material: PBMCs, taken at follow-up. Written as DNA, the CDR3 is TGTGCCAGTAGGGACAGGAGCTCCTATAATTCACCCCTCCACTTT. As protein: CASRDRSSYNSPLHF. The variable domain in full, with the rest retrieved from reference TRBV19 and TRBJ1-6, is DGGITQSPKYLFRKEGQNVTLSCEQNLNHDAMYWYRQDPGQGLRLIYYSQIVNDFQKGDIAEGYSVSREKKESFPLTVTSAQKNPTAFYLCASRDRSSYNSPLHFGNGTRLTVT.